A single sample is the source of the 24 T cell receptor beta chains below, sequenced in a study of shared clonotypes between healthy human individuals. Sequencing was performed with immunoSEQ multiplex PCR; in TCRdb, only in-frame clones are kept and a portion is missing. The table lists more than 2 million clones, roughly 94% of them singletons. Naive CD8 cells were CD45RO-negative, positively selected for CCR7, excluding terminally differentiated effector memory CD45RA+ cells. The sequencing input was naive CD8+ T cells sorted from blood. These receptors all come from a man between 18 and 35 years old in good health.

J is TRBJ2-4 and V is TRBV4-3; TRBD1 is a possible D gene (6 bases). The germline V gene encodes CDR1 LGHNA and CDR2 YSLEER. V lost 0 bases to trimming and J lost 3 bases, with 12 bases between them. The CDR3 totals 16 residues. The chain's CDR3 is CASSQDLEGVKNIQYF. CDR3 DNA: TGCGCCAGCAGCCAAGATTTAGAGGGGGTCAAAAACATTCAGTACTTC.

As to this clone: The same CDR3 is also encoded by other DNA sequences in this sample. The CDR3 bases are TGCAGCGTTGAAGGACTAGCGGGAGCTTACAATGAGCAGTTCTTC. Translation: CSVEGLAGAYNEQFF. The chain joins TRBV29-1 to TRBJ2-1; TRBD2 matches at 12 bases. CDR3 length: 15 amino acids. The germline V gene has CDR1 SQVTM and CDR2 ANQGSEA. V lost 1 base to trimming and J lost 4 bases; unmatched junction nucleotides: 2.

The V call is TRBV19, the J call TRBJ2-2; 7 bases align to TRBD1. CDR1 LNHDA and CDR2 SQIVND come from the germline V gene (reference sequence). The length of the CDR3 is 14 residues. V gave up 7 bases and J gave up 2 bases; unmatched junction bases: 4. CDR3 residues: CASTDRVNTGELFF. CDR3 nucleotides: TGTGCCAGTACTGACAGGGTTAACACCGGGGAGCTGTTTTTT.

V usage is TRBV27 and J usage is TRBJ2-3, with D perhaps TRBD1 (7 bases). The CDR3 is made up of 15 amino acids. Trimming took 5 bases from V and 4 from J, leaving 16 bases between them. The germline V gene encodes CDR1 MNHEY and CDR2 SMNVEV (reference sequence). The CDR3 sequence: CASSRGGGYADTQYF. The DNA for the CDR3 is TGTGCCAGCAGTCGCGGAGGGGGCTACGCAGATACGCAGTATTTT.

The chain is built from TRBV11-3 and TRBJ2-2; TRBD1 matches at 9 bases. Germline trimming cut 4 bases from V and 6 bases from J; bases unmatched to any gene: 6. CDR1 is SGHNT and CDR2 is YENEEA in the germline V gene. The CDR3 is made up of 15 amino acids. In DNA, the CDR3 is TGTGCCAGCAGCTCCCGGGACAGGGTCCCCGGGGAGCTGTTTTTT. Translated, it gives CASSSRDRVPGELFF.

The CDR3 DNA is TGTGCCACCAGCGTGGGGCGGATGTCCAATGAGCAGTTCTTC. Residues: CATSVGRMSNEQFF. The rearrangement uses TRBV15 and TRBJ2-1; TRBD1 might be the D (5 bases). CDR1 is LNHNV and CDR2 is YYDKDF in the germline V gene (reference sequence). The CDR3 consists of 14 residues. Trimming cost V 5 bases and J 6 bases, with 14 bases left between them.

V is TRBV2 and J is TRBJ1-2; D call uncertain. The CDR3 extends over 15 amino acids. The V gene's germline CDR1 is SNHLY and CDR2 FYNNEI. Trimming removed 6 bases from V and 0 bases from J, with 14 bases in between. DNA for the CDR3: TGTGCCAGCAGCCTCGGCGGCAGCGCTAACTATGGCTACACCTTC. Residues: CASSLGGSANYGYTF.

The count of this clone is one. V and J are TRBV29-1 and TRBJ2-7, with 8 nucleotides matching TRBD1. Germline V gene sequence: CDR1 SQVTM, CDR2 ANQGSEA. The CDR3 covers 13 residues. The junction had 1 base not matched to a gene; V was cut back by 3 bases and J by 0 bases. Here the CDR3 reads CSVETGASYEQYF. Here the CDR3 DNA reads TGCAGCGTTGAGACAGGGGCCTCCTACGAGCAGTACTTC.

V gene TRBV4-3 combines with J gene TRBJ2-1; 10 bases fit TRBD2. After removal of 0 bases from V and 8 bases from J, the junction contained 7 bases not matched to a gene. The CDR3 is made up of 16 amino acids. Germline CDR1 and CDR2: LGHNA and YSLEER. The CDR3 region has the DNA TGCGCCAGCAGCCAAGAGATGCTAGCGGGAGCTCATGAGCAGTTCTTC. It codes for CASSQEMLAGAHEQFF.

The chain combines TRBV5-1 with TRBJ2-7; TRBD2 matches at 9 bases. The CDR3 sequence is 16 residues long. Germline assignment: CDR1 SGHRS and CDR2 YFSETQ. Trimming removed 0 bases from V and 0 bases from J; junction bases left unmatched: 4. CDR3 bases: TGCGCCAGCAGCTTGGCTAGCGGGGTCCTCTCCTACGAGCAGTACTTC. Translated: CASSLASGVLSYEQYF.

Here the CDR3 DNA reads TGCGCCAGCAGCTTGGCCCCGTACAGGAGCACCCCCTACGAGCAGTACTTC. Its translation: CASSLAPYRSTPYEQYF. The rearrangement uses TRBV5-1 and TRBJ2-7; TRBD1 might be the D (5 bases). The CDR3 is 17 amino acids. Germline V gives CDR1 SGHRS, CDR2 YFSETQ. The V end lost 0 bases, the J end lost 2 bases, and 18 bases lay between the germline ends.

The chain links TRBV7-9 to TRBJ2-5; D might be TRBD1 or TRBD2, each matching 5 bases. V was pared by 7 bases and J by 2 bases, with 11 bases between. In germline, CDR1 is SEHNR, CDR2 FQNEAQ (reference sequence). CDR3 length equals 13 residues. CDR3 bases: TGTGCCAGCAACCCGGGACCTCAAGAGACCCAGTACTTC. Its translation: CASNPGPQETQYF.

This sequence joins TRBV30 and TRBJ2-5; D is uncertain. The ends were cut back, 2 bases at V and 1 base at J, with 11 bases in the middle. CDR1 is GTSNPN, CDR2 SVGIG, per germline (reference sequence). The length of the CDR3 is 14 residues. CDR3 sequence: CAWSYSSGQETQYF. CDR3 DNA sequence: TGTGCCTGGAGTTACTCGTCGGGCCAAGAGACCCAGTACTTC.

V gene TRBV9 combines with J gene TRBJ2-5, with 7 bases aligning to TRBD2. The CDR3 spans 16 residues. V shed 0 bases and J 2 bases; nucleotides not matched to a gene: 7. Looked up from germline, CDR1 is SGDLS and CDR2 is YYNGEE. CDR3 sequence: CASSVGAGVSQETQYF. The CDR3 region has the DNA TGTGCCAGCAGCGTAGGGGCGGGAGTAAGTCAAGAGACCCAGTACTTC.

CDR3 bases: TGTGCCAGCAGCCCGGGACTCGCCTGGGATGAGCAGTTCTTC. This encodes CASSPGLAWDEQFF. The V and J genes are TRBV7-6 and TRBJ2-1; weak D call: TRBD2 (6 bases). Germline loops: CDR1 SGHVS, CDR2 FNYEAQ. V was shortened by 5 bases and J by 8 bases, with 16 bases between the two germline ends. CDR3 length: 14 residues. Filled out from reference TRBV7-6 and TRBJ2-1, the complete variable domain reads GAGVSQSPRYKVTKRGQDVALRCDPISGHVSLYWYRQALGQGPEFLTYFNYEAQQDKSGLPNDRFSAERPEGSISTLTIQRTEQRDSAMYRCASSPGLAWDEQFFGPGTRLTVL.

The count of this clone is one. V gene TRBV4-3 combines with J gene TRBJ2-1; TRBD2 might be the D (5 bases). The germline V and J ends were trimmed by 4 bases and 8 bases, with 18 bases remaining between them. This CDR3 is 15 amino acids long. Germline V gene data show CDR1 as LGHNA and CDR2 as YSLEER. The CDR3 coding sequence is TGCGCCAGCAGCCGTTTGTCACTAGTTCCCGATGAGCAGTTCTTC. This encodes CASSRLSLVPDEQFF.

V is TRBV28 and J is TRBJ2-7, with TRBD1 matching 10 bases. Trimming at V came to 5 bases and at J to 2 bases, leaving 6 bases not matched to a gene. Germline V gene lookup returns CDR1 MDHEN and CDR2 SYDVKM. The CDR3 has 15 amino acids. CDR3 loop: CASSTGTGAPYEQYF. The DNA of the CDR3 is TGTGCCAGCAGTACCGGGACAGGGGCCCCCTACGAGCAGTACTTC. The variable domain in full, completed from reference TRBV28 and TRBJ2-7, reads DVKVTQSSRYLVKRTGEKVFLECVQDMDHENMFWYRQDPGLGLRLIYFSYDVKMKEKGDIPEGYSVSREKKERFSLILESASTNQTSMYLCASSTGTGAPYEQYFGPGTRLTVT.

This clone was seen just once. At the DNA level, this CDR3 is encoded by other sequences in the same sample as well. V gene TRBV5-1 combines with J gene TRBJ2-5; 7 bases align to TRBD1. The CDR3 loop spans 15 amino acids. Germline trimming cut 0 bases from V and 4 bases from J; bases unmatched to any gene: 6. The germline V gene has CDR1 SGHRS and CDR2 YFSETQ. DNA of the CDR3: TGCGCCAGCAGCTTGGAAGGGGGCGTGGGAGAGACCCAGTACTTC. Translating gives CASSLEGGVGETQYF. The complete variable domain, with remaining parts taken from reference TRBV5-1 and TRBJ2-5, reads KAGVTQTPRYLIKTRGQQVTLSCSPISGHRSVSWYQQTPGQGLQFLFEYFSETQRNKGNFPGRFSGRQFSNSRSEMNVSTLELGDSALYLCASSLEGGVGETQYFGPGTRLLVL.

The chain carries TRBV21-1 and TRBJ1-2; the table's D call of TRBD1 was not tested on the DNA. TRBV21-1 is a pseudogene. This CDR3 has 17 amino acids. CDR3 protein: CASSTPGTGKVGYGYTF. The CDR3 region has the DNA TGTGCCAGCAGCACCCCTGGGACAGGGAAAGTTGGTTATGGCTACACCTTC.

The table lists this clone with a few counts. The chain uses TRBV10-1 and TRBJ1-1; D remains unclear. Trimming took 3 bases from V and 8 from J, leaving 13 bases between them. Germline V gene sequence: CDR1 WNHNN, CDR2 SYGVQD (reference sequence). The CDR3 extends over 13 amino acids. The CDR3 nucleotides read TGCGCCAGCAGTGAAAGGTCAGCCAACGAAGCTTTCTTT. Translating it yields CASSERSANEAFF.

The CDR3 DNA follows: TGTGCCACCCAAGACAACTTATGGGCCTCCTACGAGCAGTACTTC. Translating it yields CATQDNLWASYEQYF. V is TRBV10-3 and J is TRBJ2-7; D is unclear. V shed 10 bases and J shed 0 bases, with 19 bases lying between them. This CDR3 region has 15 residues. CDR1 and CDR2 (germline): ENHRY, SYGVKD.

This chain joins TRBV9 and TRBJ2-5, with 9 bases lining up with TRBD1. This CDR3 region has 14 residues. The germline V gene encodes CDR1 SGDLS and CDR2 YYNGEE. With 3 bases clipped from V and 5 bases from J, the junction kept 5 bases outside the gene matches. CDR3 nucleotide sequence: TGTGCCAGCAGCGCAACAGGGGGCTGGGAGACCCAGTACTTC. Encoded protein: CASSATGGWETQYF.

This chain uses TRBV6-5 with TRBJ2-5; perhaps TRBD2 as D (6 bases). Germline CDR1 is MNHEY and CDR2 is SVGAGI. The CDR3 is 13 residues long. The V end lost 6 bases, the J end lost 3 bases, and 11 bases lay between the germline ends. The chain's CDR3 is CASSWDWEETQYF. The DNA of the CDR3 is TGTGCCAGCAGCTGGGACTGGGAAGAGACCCAGTACTTC.

V is TRBV5-4 and J is TRBJ2-2; 7 nucleotides align to TRBD1. The V gene end was trimmed by 8 bases and the J gene end by 7 bases; junction bases not matched to a gene: 8. The CDR3 consists of 13 residues. Per germline, CDR1 SGHNT and CDR2 YYREEE (reference sequence). CDR3 amino acids: CASLLGGSGELFF. For the CDR3, the DNA is TGTGCCAGTTTACTAGGGGGCAGCGGGGAGCTGTTTTTT.